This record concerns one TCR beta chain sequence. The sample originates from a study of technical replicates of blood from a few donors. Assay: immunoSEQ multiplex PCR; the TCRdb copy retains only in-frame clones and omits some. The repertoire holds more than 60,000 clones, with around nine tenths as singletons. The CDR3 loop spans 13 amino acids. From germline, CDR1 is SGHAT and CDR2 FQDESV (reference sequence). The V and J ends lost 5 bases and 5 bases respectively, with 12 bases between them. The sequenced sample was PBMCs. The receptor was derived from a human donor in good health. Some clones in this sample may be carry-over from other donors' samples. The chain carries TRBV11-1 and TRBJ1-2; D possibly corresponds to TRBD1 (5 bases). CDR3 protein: CASSATVFYGYTF. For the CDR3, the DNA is TGTGCCAGCAGCGCGACAGTTTTTTATGGCTACACCTTC.